Below are 2 T cell receptor beta chains sequenced from a single sample in a study of blood T cell repertoires in COVID-19. Repertoires were generated with immunoSEQ multiplex PCR, while TCRdb's copy carries only in-frame clones and drops some. Of roughly 42,000 clones listed, over 75% are singletons. Sequencing was carried out using peripheral blood. The receptors originated from a man aged 25-45 years with active or convalescent COVID-19.

The CDR3 is CASSLAGVHEQFF. The CDR3 DNA follows: TGCGCCAGCAGCCTAGCAGGGGTTCATGAGCAGTTCTTC. The V gene is TRBV5-1, the J gene TRBJ2-1; tentative D call: TRBD1 (6 bases). Germline CDR1 and CDR2: SGHRS and YFSETQ. Trimming shortened V by 4 bases and J by 8 bases, and 13 bases separated the two germline ends. The CDR3 loop spans 13 amino acids.

J is TRBJ2-3 and V is TRBV28, with 8 bases fitting TRBD1. Germline lookup yields CDR1 MDHEN and CDR2 SYDVKM. CDR3 length equals 19 residues. V shed 1 base and J 2 bases; nucleotides not matched to a gene: 14. This CDR3 is CASSLFPRTGGLDTDTQYF. The DNA for the CDR3 is TGTGCCAGCAGTTTATTCCCCCGCACAGGGGGATTAGACACAGATACGCAGTATTTT.